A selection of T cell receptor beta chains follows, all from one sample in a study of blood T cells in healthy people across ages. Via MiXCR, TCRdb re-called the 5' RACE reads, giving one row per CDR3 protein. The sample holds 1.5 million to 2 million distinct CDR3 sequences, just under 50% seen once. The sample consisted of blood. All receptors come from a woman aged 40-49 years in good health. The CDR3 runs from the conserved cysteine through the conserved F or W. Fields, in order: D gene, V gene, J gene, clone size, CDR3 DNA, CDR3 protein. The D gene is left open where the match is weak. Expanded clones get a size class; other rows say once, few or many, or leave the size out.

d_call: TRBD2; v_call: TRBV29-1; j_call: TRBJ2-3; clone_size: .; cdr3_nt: TGCAGCGTTGTCACCTATCCTTCTAGCGGGGGGCCGCTTCAGAGCACAGATACGCAGTATTTT; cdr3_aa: CSVVTYPSSGGPLQSTDTQYF
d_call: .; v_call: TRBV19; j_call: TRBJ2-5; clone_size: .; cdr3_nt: TGTGCCAGTAAAGGGTGGGAACCGCAACGTGGAGAGACCCAGTACTTC; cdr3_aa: CASKGWEPQRGETQYF
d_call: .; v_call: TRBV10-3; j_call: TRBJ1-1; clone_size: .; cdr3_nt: TGTGCCACTTCCGCGGGGCCGCCGGGGAGAACTGAAGCTTTCTTT; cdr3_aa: CATSAGPPGRTEAFF
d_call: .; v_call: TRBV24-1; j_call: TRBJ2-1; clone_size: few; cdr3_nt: TGTGCCACCAGTGACCCAGGGCGAGAGCAGTTCTTC; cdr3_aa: CATSDPGREQFF
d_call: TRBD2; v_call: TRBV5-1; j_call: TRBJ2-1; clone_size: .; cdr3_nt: TGCGCCAGCAGCTTGGCCCCGACTAGCGGGGGGCATGAGCAGTTCTTC; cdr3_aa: CASSLAPTSGGHEQFF
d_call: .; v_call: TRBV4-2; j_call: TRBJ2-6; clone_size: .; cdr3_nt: TGTGCCAGCAGCCAAGACGGGTTTGGGGCCAACGTCTTGATTTTC; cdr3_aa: CASSQDGFGANVLIF
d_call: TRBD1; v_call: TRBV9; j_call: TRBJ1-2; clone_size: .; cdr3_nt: TGTGCCAGCAGCGTAGCGGAGACAGGGCTCGACTATGGCTACACCTTC; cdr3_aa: CASSVAETGLDYGYTF
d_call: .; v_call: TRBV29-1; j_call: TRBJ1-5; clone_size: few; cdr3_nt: TGCAGCGTTGGGGGCAGGGGAAATCAGCCCCAGCATTTT; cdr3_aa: CSVGGRGNQPQHF
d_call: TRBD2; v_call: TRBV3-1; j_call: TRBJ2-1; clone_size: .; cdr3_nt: TGTGCCAGCAGCCTGCTCGCTAGCGGGGAAGCTGAGCAGTTCTTC; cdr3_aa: CASSLLASGEAEQFF
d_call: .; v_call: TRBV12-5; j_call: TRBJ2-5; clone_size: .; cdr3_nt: TGTGTTAGTGCCCTGACAGGTTTTGGGGAGACCCAGTACTTC; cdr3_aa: CVSALTGFGETQYF
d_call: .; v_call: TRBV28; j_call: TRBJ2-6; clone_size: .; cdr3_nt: TGTGCCAGCCAAGGCAGGGGTATTTCTGGGGCCAACGTCCTGACTTTC; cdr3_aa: CASQGRGISGANVLTF
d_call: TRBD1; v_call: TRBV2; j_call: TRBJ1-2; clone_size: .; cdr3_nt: TGTACCAGCAGCCAATTACGGGCAGGGGGAGGAGATGGCTACACCTTC; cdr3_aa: CTSSQLRAGGGDGYTF
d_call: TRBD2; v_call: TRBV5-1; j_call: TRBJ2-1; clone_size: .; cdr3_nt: TGCGCCAGCAGCCTAAGGGTTACTAGCGGGGGGAGCTACAATGAGCAGTTCTTC; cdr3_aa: CASSLRVTSGGSYNEQFF
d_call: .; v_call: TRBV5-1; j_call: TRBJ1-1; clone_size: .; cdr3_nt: TGCGCCAGCAGCATCGACAGTGGGCTACCTTTCTTT; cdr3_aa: CASSIDSGLPFF
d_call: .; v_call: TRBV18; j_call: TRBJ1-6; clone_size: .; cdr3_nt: TGTGCCAGCTCACCACCCGCAGGCCGAAATTCACCCCTCCACTTT; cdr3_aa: CASSPPAGRNSPLHF
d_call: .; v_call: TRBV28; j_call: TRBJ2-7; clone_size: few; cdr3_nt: TGTGCCATACAGGGAGGATTGGCCTACGAGCAGTACTTC; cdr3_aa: CAIQGGLAYEQYF
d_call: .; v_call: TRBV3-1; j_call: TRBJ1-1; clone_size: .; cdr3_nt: TGTGCCAGCAGTGACGACAGCATGGCTTTCTTT; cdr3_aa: CASSDDSMAFF
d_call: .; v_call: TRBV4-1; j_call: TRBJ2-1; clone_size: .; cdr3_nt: TGCGCCAGCAGCCAAGATAAGAGCAGGGTGGGCAATGAGCAGTTCTTC; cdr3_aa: CASSQDKSRVGNEQFF
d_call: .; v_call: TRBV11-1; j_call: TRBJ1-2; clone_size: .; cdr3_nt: TGTGCCAGCAGCCCCGGTCGATGGGCTATGGGCTATGGCTACACCTTC; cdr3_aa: CASSPGRWAMGYGYTF
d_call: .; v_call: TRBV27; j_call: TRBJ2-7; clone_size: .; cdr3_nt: TGTGCCAGCAGTTTATCTGGAGGGGGGGCCGGCGACGAGCAGTACTTC; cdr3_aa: CASSLSGGGAGDEQYF
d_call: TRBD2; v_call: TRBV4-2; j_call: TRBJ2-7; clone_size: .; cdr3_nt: TGTGCCAGCAGCCAAGGTCCCGCGGGGGGGCGCGAGCAGTACTTC; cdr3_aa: CASSQGPAGGREQYF
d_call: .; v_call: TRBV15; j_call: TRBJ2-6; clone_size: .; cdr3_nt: TGTGCCACCAGCAGTGCTTATCGGGCTGGGGCCAACGTCCTGACTTTC; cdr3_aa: CATSSAYRAGANVLTF
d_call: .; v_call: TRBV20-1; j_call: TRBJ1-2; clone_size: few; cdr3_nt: TGCAGTGCTAGCAGAGGGAACGGCTACACCTTC; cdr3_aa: CSASRGNGYTF
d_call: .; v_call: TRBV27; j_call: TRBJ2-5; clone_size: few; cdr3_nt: TGTGCCAGCGGGAGAAGCCAAGAGACCCAGTACTTC; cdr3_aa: CASGRSQETQYF
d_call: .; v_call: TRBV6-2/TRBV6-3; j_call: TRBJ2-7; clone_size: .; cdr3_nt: TGTGCCAGCAGTTACTCGTTTAAGGCTTGGGAGCAGTACTTC; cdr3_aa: CASSYSFKAWEQYF
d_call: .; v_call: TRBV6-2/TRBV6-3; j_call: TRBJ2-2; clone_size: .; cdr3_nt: TGTGCCAGCCAAGGGCGCGTCACCGGGGAGCTGTTTTTT; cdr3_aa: CASQGRVTGELFF
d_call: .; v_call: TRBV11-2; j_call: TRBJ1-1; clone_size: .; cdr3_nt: TGTGCCAGCAGCCATCTCAGGGACGTAGTCACTGAAGCTTTCTTT; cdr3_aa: CASSHLRDVVTEAFF
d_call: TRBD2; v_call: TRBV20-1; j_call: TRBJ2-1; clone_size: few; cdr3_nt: TGCAGTGCTAGTTTGATAGCGGGGGGCCCCTACAATGAGCAGTTCTTC; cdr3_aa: CSASLIAGGPYNEQFF
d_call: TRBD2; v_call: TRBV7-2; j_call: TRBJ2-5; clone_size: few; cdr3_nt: TGTGCCAGCAGCTTAGCGGCTAGCGGGGGGGCCCTCCAAGAGACCCAGTACTTC; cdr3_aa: CASSLAASGGALQETQYF
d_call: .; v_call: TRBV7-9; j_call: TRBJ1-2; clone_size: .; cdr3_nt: TGTGCCAGCAGTGCGTCGGAGGGAGAAACCAACTATGGCTACACCTTC; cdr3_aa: CASSASEGETNYGYTF
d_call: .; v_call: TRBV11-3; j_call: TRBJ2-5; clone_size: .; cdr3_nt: TGTGCCAGCAGCCTCCATGGACGGTCAGAGACCCAGTACTTC; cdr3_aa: CASSLHGRSETQYF
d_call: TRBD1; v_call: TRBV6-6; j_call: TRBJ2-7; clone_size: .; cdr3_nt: TGTGCCAGCAGTTATCTGGCAGGGGGAACCTACGAGCAGTACTTC; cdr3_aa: CASSYLAGGTYEQYF
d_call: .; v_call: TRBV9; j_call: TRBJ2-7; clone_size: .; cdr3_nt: TGTGCCAGCAGCGCCTCAGGGTCGGGCTACAATGAGCAGTACTTC; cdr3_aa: CASSASGSGYNEQYF
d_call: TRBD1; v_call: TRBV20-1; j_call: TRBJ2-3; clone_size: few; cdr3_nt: TGCAGTGCTGGGGACAGGGCGTCAGATACGCAGTATTTT; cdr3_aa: CSAGDRASDTQYF
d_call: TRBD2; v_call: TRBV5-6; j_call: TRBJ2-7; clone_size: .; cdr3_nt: TGTGCCAGCAGCCTCCGGGACTACTACGAGCAGTACTTC; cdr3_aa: CASSLRDYYEQYF
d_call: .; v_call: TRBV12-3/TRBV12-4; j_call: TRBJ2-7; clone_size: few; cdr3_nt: TGTGCCAGCAGTTTAGCGGGGGATTGGTCCCGAAGCTCCTACGAGCAGTACTTC; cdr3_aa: CASSLAGDWSRSSYEQYF
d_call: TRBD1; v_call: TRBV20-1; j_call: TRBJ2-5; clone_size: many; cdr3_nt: TGCAGTGCCCCGGCCGGGACAGGGACTTTCAGGGAGACCCAGTACTTC; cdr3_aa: CSAPAGTGTFRETQYF
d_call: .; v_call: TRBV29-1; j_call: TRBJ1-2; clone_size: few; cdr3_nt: TGCAGCGTCCCCCCTCGGGGAGGGAGAGGAGGCTATGGCTACACCTTC; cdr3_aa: CSVPPRGGRGGYGYTF
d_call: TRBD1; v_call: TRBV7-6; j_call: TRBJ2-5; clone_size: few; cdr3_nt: TGTGCCAGCAGCCGGACAGGGGAGGGAGAGACCCAGTACTTC; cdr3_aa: CASSRTGEGETQYF
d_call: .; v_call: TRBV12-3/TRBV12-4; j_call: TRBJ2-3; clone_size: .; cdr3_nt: TGTGCCAGCAGTTTTTCTCTCCTCATTCAGGGGCTGGTGGATACGCAGTATTTT; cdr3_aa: CASSFSLLIQGLVDTQYF
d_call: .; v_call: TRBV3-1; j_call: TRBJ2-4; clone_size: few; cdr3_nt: TGTGCCAGCAGCCTAAGACAGAAAAACATTCAGTACTTC; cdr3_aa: CASSLRQKNIQYF
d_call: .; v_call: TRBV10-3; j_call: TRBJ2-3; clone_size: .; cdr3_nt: TGTGCCATCAGTGAGTCAGAGCGGCGAAACACAGATACGCAGTATTTT; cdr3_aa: CAISESERRNTDTQYF
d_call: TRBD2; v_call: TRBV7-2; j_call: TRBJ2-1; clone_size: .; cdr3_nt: TGTGCCAGCAGCTTATGGTCTAAGGTAGCGGGGGGGCGGAATGAGCAGTTCTTC; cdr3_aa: CASSLWSKVAGGRNEQFF
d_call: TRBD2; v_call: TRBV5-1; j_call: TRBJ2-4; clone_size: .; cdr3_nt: TGCGCCAGCAGCTTGCCGGCGGGGGGGCCCAAAAACATTCAGTACTTC; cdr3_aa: CASSLPAGGPKNIQYF
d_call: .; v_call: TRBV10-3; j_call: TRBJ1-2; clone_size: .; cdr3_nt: TGTGCCATCAGTGTTGCAGGACTGAACTATGGCAACACCTTC; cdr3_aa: CAISVAGLNYGNTF
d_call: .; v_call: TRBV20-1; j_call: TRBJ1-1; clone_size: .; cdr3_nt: TGCAGTGCTAGGGGACACCATAACACTGAAGCTTTCTTT; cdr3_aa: CSARGHHNTEAFF
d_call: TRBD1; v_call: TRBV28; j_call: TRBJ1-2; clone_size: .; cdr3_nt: TGTGCCAGCACCCCGGGACAGCGGGTGGTGGGTGGCTACACCTTC; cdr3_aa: CASTPGQRVVGGYTF
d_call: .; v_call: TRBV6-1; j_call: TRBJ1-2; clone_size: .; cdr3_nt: TGTGCCAGTGGAGAGGGGGTCTTTAACTATGGCTACACCTTC; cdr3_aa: CASGEGVFNYGYTF
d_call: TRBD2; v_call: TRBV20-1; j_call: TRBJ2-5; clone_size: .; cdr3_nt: TGCAGTGCCGGATTACTAGCGGGGCACAATGAGCAGTACTTC; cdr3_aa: CSAGLLAGHNEQYF
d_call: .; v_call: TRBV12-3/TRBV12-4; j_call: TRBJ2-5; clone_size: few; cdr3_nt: TGTGCCAGCAGTTCGTCCGGCCTAGAGACCCAGTACTTC; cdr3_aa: CASSSSGLETQYF
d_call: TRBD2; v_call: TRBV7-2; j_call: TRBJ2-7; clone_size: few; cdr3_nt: TGTGCCAGCAGCCGTCGTAGCGGGACAAGCTCCTACGAGCAGTACTTC; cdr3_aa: CASSRRSGTSSYEQYF
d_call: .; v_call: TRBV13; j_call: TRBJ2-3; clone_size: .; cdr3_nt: TGTGCCAGCAGTACAGCCGGGGTACGCACAGATACGCAGTATTTT; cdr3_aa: CASSTAGVRTDTQYF
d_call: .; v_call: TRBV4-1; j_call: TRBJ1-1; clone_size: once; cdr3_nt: TGCGCCAGCAGCCAATCTTCCGGGGGAGGTACTGAAGCTTTCTTT; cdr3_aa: CASSQSSGGGTEAFF
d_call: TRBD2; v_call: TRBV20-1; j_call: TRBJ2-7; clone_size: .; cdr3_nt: TGCAGTGCTCCCCCGTGGACTAGCGGGGCCTACGAGCAGTACTTC; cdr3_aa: CSAPPWTSGAYEQYF
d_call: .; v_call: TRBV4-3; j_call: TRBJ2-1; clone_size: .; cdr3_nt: TGCGCCAGCAGTTACCGAAACGGGGACCCTTACAATGAGCAGTTCTTC; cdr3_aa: CASSYRNGDPYNEQFF
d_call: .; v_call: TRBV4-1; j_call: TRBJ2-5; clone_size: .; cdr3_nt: TGCGCCAGCAGCCAGGGGGTGGGGGGCTCCTTTCAGGAGACCCAGTACTTC; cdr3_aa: CASSQGVGGSFQETQYF
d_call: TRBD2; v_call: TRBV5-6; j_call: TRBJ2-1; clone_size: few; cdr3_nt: TGTGCCAGCAGCTTTTCCGGACTAGCACGAAATGAGCAGTTCTTC; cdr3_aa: CASSFSGLARNEQFF
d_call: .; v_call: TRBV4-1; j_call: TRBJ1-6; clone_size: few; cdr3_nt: TGCGCCAGCAGCCAAGCGGTGACACTCCTAGGGAGCTCCTATAATTCACCCCTCCACTTT; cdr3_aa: CASSQAVTLLGSSYNSPLHF
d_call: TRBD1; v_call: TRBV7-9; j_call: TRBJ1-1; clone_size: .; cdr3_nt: TGTGCCAGCAGGCTGACAGGGGTCACTGAAGCTTTCTTT; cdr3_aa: CASRLTGVTEAFF
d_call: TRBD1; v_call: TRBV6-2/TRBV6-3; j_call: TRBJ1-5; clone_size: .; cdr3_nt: TGTGCCAGCAGTTATCCCACCGGACAGGGGGCGGACGGCAATCAGCCCCAGCATTTT; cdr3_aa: CASSYPTGQGADGNQPQHF